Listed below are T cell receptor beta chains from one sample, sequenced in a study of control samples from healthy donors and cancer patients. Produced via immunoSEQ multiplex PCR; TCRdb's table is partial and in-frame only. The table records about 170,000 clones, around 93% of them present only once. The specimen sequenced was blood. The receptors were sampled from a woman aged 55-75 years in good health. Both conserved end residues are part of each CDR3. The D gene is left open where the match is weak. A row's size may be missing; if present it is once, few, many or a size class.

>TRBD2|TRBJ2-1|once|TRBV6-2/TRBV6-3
CASSYSIGLAGNNEQFF
TGTGCCAGCAGTTACTCTATTGGACTAGCGGGGAACAATGAGCAGTTCTTC
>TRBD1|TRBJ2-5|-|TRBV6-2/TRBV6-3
CASSFAWTGEGETQYF
TGTGCCAGCAGTTTCGCCTGGACAGGCGAAGGGGAGACCCAGTACTTC
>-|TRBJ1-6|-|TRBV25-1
CASRGGVQYSPLHF
TGTGCCAGCAGGGGAGGGGTCCAATATTCACCCCTCCACTTT
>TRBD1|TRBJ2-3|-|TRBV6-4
CASRRQGETDTQYF
TGTGCCAGCAGAAGACAGGGGGAGACAGATACGCAGTATTTT
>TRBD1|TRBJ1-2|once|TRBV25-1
CASSFPGGFYGYTF
TGTGCCAGCAGTTTTCCAGGGGGCTTCTATGGCTACACCTTC
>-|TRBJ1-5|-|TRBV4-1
CASRATGSNQPQHF
TGCGCCAGTCGGGCAACAGGGTCGAATCAGCCCCAGCATTTT
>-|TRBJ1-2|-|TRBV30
CACGWGTDRVGYTF
TGTGCCTGTGGGTGGGGGACCGATAGGGTCGGCTACACCTTC
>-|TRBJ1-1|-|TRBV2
CASSDRVNTEAFF
TGTGCCAGCAGTGACAGGGTGAACACTGAAGCTTTCTTT
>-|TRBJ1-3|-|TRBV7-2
CASSESSARSGNTIYF
TGTGCCAGCAGCGAATCCTCTGCCCGCTCTGGAAACACCATATATTTT
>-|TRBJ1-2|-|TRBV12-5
CASGLDNYGYTF
TGTGCTAGTGGTTTGGACAACTATGGCTACACCTTC
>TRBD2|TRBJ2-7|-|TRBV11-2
CASSFQRGFSYEQYF
TGTGCCAGCAGCTTTCAGCGGGGGTTCTCCTACGAGCAGTACTTC
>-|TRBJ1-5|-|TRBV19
CASAKVGVQPQHF
TGTGCCAGTGCTAAGGTAGGGGTTCAGCCCCAGCATTTT
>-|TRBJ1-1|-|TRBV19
CASSSGGWDTEAFF
TGTGCCAGTAGTAGCGGGGGATGGGACACTGAAGCTTTCTTT
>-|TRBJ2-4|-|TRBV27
CASSLSSSRGNIQYF
TGTGCCAGCAGTTTATCGTCCAGCCGCGGAAACATTCAGTACTTC
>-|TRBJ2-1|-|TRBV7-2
CASSFVGREQFF
TGTGCCAGCAGCTTCGTGGGGCGGGAGCAGTTCTTC
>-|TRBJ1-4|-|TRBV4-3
CASSQAGVSNEKLFF
TGCGCCAGCAGCCAAGCAGGGGTGTCTAATGAAAAACTGTTTTTT
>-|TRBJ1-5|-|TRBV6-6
CASSYSWTENQPQHF
TGTGCCAGCAGTTACAGCTGGACGGAGAATCAGCCCCAGCATTTT
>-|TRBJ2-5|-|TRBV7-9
CASSLDRGFWETQYF
TGTGCCAGCAGCTTAGATAGAGGTTTTTGGGAGACCCAGTACTTC
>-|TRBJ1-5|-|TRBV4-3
CASSQERGIGNQPQHF
TGCGCCAGCAGCCAAGAGAGGGGGATCGGCAATCAGCCCCAGCATTTT
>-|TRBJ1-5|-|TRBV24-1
CARGRMGATRIGNQPQHF
TGTGCCAGGGGTCGAATGGGGGCTACGCGAATAGGCAATCAGCCCCAGCATTTT
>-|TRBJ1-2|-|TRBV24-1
CATSDGWGYGYTF
TGTGCCACCAGTGATGGGTGGGGATATGGCTACACCTTC
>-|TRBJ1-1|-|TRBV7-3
CASSSGSNTEAFF
TGTGCCAGCAGCTCAGGGTCGAACACTGAAGCTTTCTTT
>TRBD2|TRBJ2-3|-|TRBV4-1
CASSQVQRGPRTDTQYF
TGCGCCAGCAGCCAAGTCCAGCGGGGGCCTCGCACAGATACGCAGTATTTT
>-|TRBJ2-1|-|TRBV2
CASSPLDEQFF
TGTGCCAGCAGCCCCCTGGATGAGCAGTTCTTC
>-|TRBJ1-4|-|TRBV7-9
CASSDRTDNEKLFF
TGTGCCAGCAGCGATCGGACGGACAATGAAAAACTGTTTTTT
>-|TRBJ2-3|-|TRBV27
CASSPPGRTDTQYF
TGTGCCAGCAGTCCCCCGGGGCGCACAGATACGCAGTATTTT
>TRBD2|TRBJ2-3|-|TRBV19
CASSYGLAGTDTQYF
TGTGCCAGTAGTTACGGACTAGCGGGCACAGATACGCAGTATTTT
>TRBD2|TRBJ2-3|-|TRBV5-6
CASSLASGGAGDTQYF
TGTGCCAGCAGCTTGGCAAGCGGGGGGGCGGGAGATACGCAGTATTTT
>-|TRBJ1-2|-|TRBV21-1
CASGPPTFGYTF
TGTGCCAGCGGGCCCCCAACATTTGGCTACACCTTC
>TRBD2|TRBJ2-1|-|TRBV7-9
CASSLWRGADYNEQFF
TGTGCCAGCAGCTTGTGGCGGGGGGCCGACTACAATGAGCAGTTCTTC
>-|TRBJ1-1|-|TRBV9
CASSEGRLSMNTEAFF
TGTGCCAGCAGCGAGGGGCGGCTGTCAATGAACACTGAAGCTTTCTTT
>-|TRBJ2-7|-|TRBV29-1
CSVETGPYEQYF
TGCAGCGTTGAGACAGGACCCTACGAGCAGTACTTC
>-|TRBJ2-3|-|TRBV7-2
CASSLSAGEGRRQYF
TGTGCCAGCAGCTTAAGCGCCGGCGAGGGCCGACGGCAGTATTTT
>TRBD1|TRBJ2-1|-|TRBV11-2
CASSLGTGSYNEQFF
TGTGCCAGCAGCTTGGGGACAGGGTCCTACAATGAGCAGTTCTTC
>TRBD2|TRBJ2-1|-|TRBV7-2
CASSAGTSGNERFF
TGTGCCAGCAGTGCCGGGACTAGCGGCAATGAGCGGTTCTTC